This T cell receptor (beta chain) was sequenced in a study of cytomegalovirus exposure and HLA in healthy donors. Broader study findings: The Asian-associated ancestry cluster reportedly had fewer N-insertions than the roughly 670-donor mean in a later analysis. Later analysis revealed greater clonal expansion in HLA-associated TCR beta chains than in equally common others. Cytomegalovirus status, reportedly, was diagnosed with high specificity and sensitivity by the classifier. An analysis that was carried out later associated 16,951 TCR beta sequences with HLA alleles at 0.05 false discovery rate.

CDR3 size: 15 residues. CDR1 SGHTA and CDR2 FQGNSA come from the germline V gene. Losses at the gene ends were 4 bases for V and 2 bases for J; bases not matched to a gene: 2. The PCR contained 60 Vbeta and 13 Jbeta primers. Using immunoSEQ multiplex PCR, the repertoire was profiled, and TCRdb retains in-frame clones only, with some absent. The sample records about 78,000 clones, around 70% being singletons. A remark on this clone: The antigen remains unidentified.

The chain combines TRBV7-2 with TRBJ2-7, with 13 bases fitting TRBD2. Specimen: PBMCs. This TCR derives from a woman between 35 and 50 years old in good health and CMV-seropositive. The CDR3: CASSSTSGGAYEQYF. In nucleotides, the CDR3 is TGTGCCAGCAGCTCTACTAGCGGGGGGGCCTACGAGCAGTACTTC.